The subject of this entry is one TCR beta chain. This clone was seen repeatedly, ten times or more. There is no known antigen for this receptor. No DNA is shown, since the ends of the CDR3 on it are uncertain; the CDR3 is the one TCRdb lists. The germline V gene provides CDR1 SQVTM and CDR2 ANQGSEA. The CDR3 starts with the cysteine, ends with the phenylalanine, and has 16 residues. This entry belongs to a study of T cells after posttransplantation cyclophosphamide (dated by TCRdb to the mid-2010s). Study-wide context: Using TRB sequencing, the study followed how the T cell repertoire rebuilt after myeloablative bone marrow transplantation with posttransplantation cyclophosphamide given as GVHD prophylaxis. Samples from a few dozen PTCy-treated patients, along with samples from approximately 15 of their related bone marrow donors, underwent antigen receptor sequencing. Blood from all 35 or so PTCy patients who had 1-year posttransplant specimens underwent TRB sequencing. Up to roughly 3 additional blood samples from 2 to 5.2 years after transplant were also TRB-sequenced in 3 patients, as was pretransplant blood from several patients. Because TRA and TRB clonality correlated tightly in 9 samples, later TCR analyses were limited to TRB. Public TRB sequences were compared against a database of over 3,000 sequences linked to responses to pathogens, tumor antigens, self-antigens and alloantigens.

TRB sequencing was run on genomic DNA with either the immunoSEQ assay at survey resolution or the hsTCRB kit. The original methods were these. The immunoSEQ software was used for initial read processing, and the LymphoSeq R package was used for repertoire analyses. Clonality was computed as 1 minus normalized Shannon entropy; Gini coefficient was also calculated for each TRB dataset. To infer phenotypes in unsorted samples, TRB sequences from sorted subsets of the recipient or donor were mapped onto unsorted samples from the same recipient. The table was pulled from immuneACCESS by TCRdb, which kept in-frame rearrangements only. Such tables lose some clones; where checked, under half of the loss comes from unresolved V genes, and the rest has no known cause. That table gives V, J and clone size, and the DNA gave D and trimming. There are some 50,000 clones in this sample, and none of them is a singleton. The ten largest account for roughly 2.4% of the sample.

Related bone marrow donors provided peripheral blood samples on the day of marrow donation. Peripheral blood and bone marrow mononuclear cells were isolated by Ficoll-Hypaque density centrifugation and were cryopreserved. Points the paper makes about the study in general: At 1-2 months, donor-recipient similarity was low but rose over the first year, and the later blood repertoires were often dominated by donor CD8+ memory clones. Across around 40 patients, TRB clonality was highly associated with recipient CMV seropositivity and CMV reactivation, and diversity in PTCy patients was similar to diversity in CNI/methotrexate controls. The TRB repertoires of T cells infiltrating skin or GI tract showed only limited overlap with the TRB repertoires of T cells in blood.

Sequencing was performed on PBMCs. The sequence joins TRBV29-1 to TRBJ2-7; TRBD1, the D gene given by the table, was not confirmed from the DNA. The clonotype originates from a man aged 35 to 55 in good health, CMV-negative, and a related stem cell transplant donor. The CDR3 protein is CSVASGRGQGYNEQYF.